This T cell receptor (beta chain) emerged from a study of early T cells in non-severe SARS-CoV-2 infection. About the research overall: Chains stayed unpaired after sequencing of bulk RNA from unsorted whole blood.

Unique molecular identifiers were attached to individual cDNA molecules. A single record per CDR3 protein comes from TCRdb applying MiXCR to the 5' RACE reads. The sample shows tens of thousands of distinct CDR3 sequences, roughly 4.5% of them seen only once. Findings and caveats of the study: Database matching using VDJdb favored anti-spike CD8 responses, with private and CD4 specificities left missing.

The V gene's germline CDR1 is LNHNV and CDR2 YYDKDF (reference sequence). The length of the CDR3 is 14 residues. Trimming left V 0 bases short and J 2 bases short, with 7 bases between. About this clonotype itself: Its antigen is not known.

The sample consisted of whole blood, taken at baseline. This rearrangement joins TRBV15 to TRBJ1-2; the D is unclear. The sequence was obtained from an adult who was a healthcare worker with PCR-confirmed SARS-CoV-2 infection or an uninfected control (not recorded which). This chain's CDR3 is CATSRDRLNYGYTF. DNA of the CDR3: TGTGCCACCAGCAGAGATCGTCTCAACTATGGCTACACCTTC. The full variable domain, completed using reference TRBV15 and TRBJ1-2, is DAMVIQNPRYQVTQFGKPVTLSCSQTLNHNVMYWYQQKSSQAPKLLFHYYDKDFNNEADTPDNFQSRRPNTSFCFLDIRSPGLGDTAMYLCATSRDRLNYGYTFGSGTRLTVV.